What follows are 2 T cell receptor beta chains derived from one specimen sequenced in a study of shared clonotypes between healthy human individuals. Assay: immunoSEQ multiplex PCR; the TCRdb copy retains only in-frame clones and omits some. The top ten hold 0.37% of the sample, which has 2 million to 2.5 million clones, about 90% seen once. What was sequenced was naive CD4+ T cells from PBMCs. Stated subset: CD45RA+ positively selected. All receptors derive from a man aged 18 to 35 in good health. Some clones in this sample may be carry-over from other donors' samples.

This rearrangement joins TRBV28 to TRBJ1-2; TRBD1 matches at 9 bases. Per the germline V gene, CDR1 is MDHEN and CDR2 is SYDVKM. The CDR3 loop spans 17 amino acids. Trimming cost V 6 bases and J 5 bases; bases outside gene matches: 16. CDR3 sequence: CASSYNTGGRGWYGYTF. CDR3 sequence (DNA): TGTGCCAGCAGCTACAATACAGGGGGCCGGGGTTGGTATGGCTACACCTTC.

This rearrangement joins TRBV28 to TRBJ2-6; D uncertain. Trimming removed 1 base at V and 2 bases at J, with 6 bases between. Germline-derived CDR1 and CDR2 are MDHEN and SYDVKM. The CDR3 has 15 residues. In nucleotides, the CDR3 is TGTGCCAGCAGTTTATACTCTACTGGGGCCAACGTCCTGACTTTC. Amino acid sequence: CASSLYSTGANVLTF.